Presented here are 21 T cell receptor beta chains from one specimen sequenced in a study of blood T cell repertoires in COVID-19. This table comes from immunoSEQ multiplex PCR, and its TCRdb copy is limited to in-frame clones, with some not included. Of a few hundred thousand clones in the sample, roughly 84% were seen once. Sequenced input: peripheral blood. Every receptor here comes from a woman in her thirties or forties who had recovered from COVID-19.

The V and J genes are TRBV6-5 and TRBJ2-1, with TRBD1 matching over 9 bases. After removal of 6 bases from V and 6 bases from J, the junction contained 3 bases not matched to a gene. The CDR3 totals 13 residues. Germline V gene data show CDR1 as MNHEY and CDR2 as SVGAGI. DNA for the CDR3: TGTGCCAGCAGCCGGGACAGGGTCAATGAGCAGTTCTTC. The encoded protein is CASSRDRVNEQFF.

This clone was detected only once. This rearrangement joins TRBV28 to TRBJ2-1; D might be TRBD1 (5 bases). Trimming cost V 2 bases and J 6 bases, with 8 bases left between them. The CDR3 spans 13 residues. Germline V gene data show CDR1 as MDHEN and CDR2 as SYDVKM. CDR3 DNA: TGTGCCAGCAGTTTAAGGACACCCAATGAGCAGTTCTTC. Translated, it gives CASSLRTPNEQFF.

The CDR3 nucleotides are TGTGCCAGTAGTCGGGGGCAGGGGGCTGTTCAGCCCCAGCATTTT. This encodes CASSRGQGAVQPQHF. This chain links TRBV19 with TRBJ1-5; 8 bases are shared with TRBD1. The CDR3 runs 15 residues. Per the germline V gene, CDR1 is LNHDA and CDR2 is SQIVND (reference sequence). The junction had 9 bases not matched to a gene; V was cut back by 5 bases and J by 6 bases. Full variable domain (remainder filled in from reference TRBV19 and TRBJ1-5): DGGITQSPKYLFRKEGQNVTLSCEQNLNHDAMYWYRQDPGQGLRLIYYSQIVNDFQKGDIAEGYSVSREKKESFPLTVTSAQKNPTAFYLCASSRGQGAVQPQHFGDGTRLSIL.

CDR3 sequence: CASSKDRGNTIYF. The CDR3 DNA reads as TGTGCCAGCAGCAAAGACAGAGGAAACACCATATATTTT. The chain employs TRBV9 and TRBJ1-3; perhaps TRBD1 as D (5 bases). The germline V and J ends were trimmed by 4 bases and 4 bases, with 9 bases remaining between them. The CDR3 has 13 residues. Germline-derived CDR1 and CDR2 are SGDLS and YYNGEE.

The V and J genes are TRBV9 and TRBJ1-1; D remains unclear. This CDR3 has 14 amino acids. V was pared by 0 bases and J by 1 base, with 7 bases between. Germline V gene lookup returns CDR1 SGDLS and CDR2 YYNGEE. CDR3 in DNA: TGTGCCAGCAGCGTAGGGCAGGAGAACACTGAAGCTTTCTTT. Protein sequence: CASSVGQENTEAFF.

The J gene is TRBJ2-2, the V gene TRBV5-1; tentative D call: TRBD1 (6 bases). CDR1 and CDR2 (germline): SGHRS, YFSETQ. CDR3 length: 15 amino acids. Trimming left V 4 bases short and J 0 bases short, with 10 bases between. The CDR3 spells CASSQGTPNTGELFF. For the CDR3, the DNA is TGCGCCAGCAGCCAGGGGACCCCGAACACCGGGGAGCTGTTTTTT.

V usage is TRBV6-5 and J usage is TRBJ2-2, with D possibly being TRBD1 (6 bases). With 2 bases removed from V and 4 bases from J, the gap between germline ends came to 14 bases. The CDR3 is made up of 16 amino acids. The germline CDR1 and CDR2 sequences are MNHEY and SVGAGI. In DNA form, the CDR3 reads TGTGCCAGCAGTTACCGTTCAGGGGTGGGCACCGGGGAGCTGTTTTTT. This codes for CASSYRSGVGTGELFF.

This clone has only a few counts. The chain combines TRBV6-5 with TRBJ1-5, with D possibly being TRBD1 (5 bases). V was cut by 6 bases and J by 0 bases, with 12 bases left in between. CDR3 length: 15 residues. Germline values: CDR1 MNHEY, CDR2 SVGAGI. The CDR3 here is CASSDTGHSNQPQHF. The CDR3 DNA is TGTGCCAGCAGCGATACAGGACATAGCAATCAGCCCCAGCATTTT.

V and J are TRBV5-1 and TRBJ1-5; TRBD1 is a possible D gene (5 bases). CDR1 and CDR2 (germline): SGHRS, YFSETQ. This CDR3 has 13 amino acids. V was clipped by 2 bases and J by 5 bases, with 8 bases between them. For the CDR3, the DNA is TGCGCCAGCAGCTTTGAAGGGGATCAGCCCCAGCATTTT. It is translated as CASSFEGDQPQHF. The variable domain in full, with the rest retrieved from reference TRBV5-1 and TRBJ1-5, is KAGVTQTPRYLIKTRGQQVTLSCSPISGHRSVSWYQQTPGQGLQFLFEYFSETQRNKGNFPGRFSGRQFSNSRSEMNVSTLELGDSALYLCASSFEGDQPQHFGDGTRLSIL.

V usage is TRBV7-9 and J usage is TRBJ2-5, with 10 bases fitting TRBD2. The CDR3 sequence is 15 residues long. The V and J ends lost 1 base and 3 bases, in that order; junction bases with no gene match: 2. Germline V CDR1 and CDR2: SEHNR, FQNEAQ (reference sequence). CDR3 region: CASSLGLAGEETQYF. CDR3 DNA: TGTGCCAGCAGCTTAGGACTAGCGGGCGAAGAGACCCAGTACTTC.

This clone has more than one count but fewer than ten. V is TRBV27 and J is TRBJ1-6; D call uncertain. CDR1 and CDR2 from the germline V gene are MNHEY and SMNVEV (reference sequence). The V end was cut by 8 bases, the J end by 8 bases, with 10 bases between. The CDR3 totals 12 residues. CDR3 in amino acids: CASRERDSPLHF. The CDR3 coding sequence is TGTGCCAGCCGGGAGCGGGATTCACCCCTCCACTTT.

The rearrangement links TRBV24-1 to TRBJ2-7; 7 positions match TRBD1. Germline V gives CDR1 KGHDR, CDR2 SFDVKD. Losses at the gene ends were 4 bases for V and 6 bases for J; bases not matched to a gene: 5. The CDR3 length is 13 residues. This chain's CDR3 is CATSEDRWGEQYF. CDR3 in DNA: TGTGCCACCAGTGAGGACAGGTGGGGCGAGCAGTACTTC.

The genes are TRBV6-5 and TRBJ2-7; 7 bases are shared with TRBD2. This CDR3 is 14 amino acids long. Per the germline V gene, CDR1 is MNHEY and CDR2 is SVGAGI. J was trimmed by 2 bases and V by 2 bases; bases with no gene match: 3. CDR3 protein: CASSYVGGAYEQYF. CDR3 nucleotides: TGTGCCAGCAGTTACGTGGGGGGGGCCTACGAGCAGTACTTC.

The V call is TRBV6-5, the J call TRBJ2-7, with TRBD1 matching 7 bases. The CDR3 is 15 amino acids. CDR1 is MNHEY, CDR2 SVGAGI, per germline. V was clipped by 8 bases and J by 2 bases; unmatched bases: 12. In DNA, the CDR3 is TGTGCCAGCCTCCCCGGGTGGGACAGACCCTACGAGCAGTACTTC. Its translation: CASLPGWDRPYEQYF.

This clone was seen only a few times. This chain connects TRBV5-1 to TRBJ1-2; TRBD1 matches 7 bases. Trimming at V came to 3 bases and at J to 14 bases, leaving 10 bases not matched to a gene. Germline-derived CDR1 and CDR2 are SGHRS and YFSETQ. The CDR3 sequence is 12 residues long. CDR3 residues: CASSSARQGRTF. Written as DNA, the CDR3 is TGCGCCAGCAGCTCCGCGCGACAGGGAAGGACCTTC. Complete variable domain (other parts from reference TRBV5-1 and TRBJ1-2): KAGVTQTPRYLIKTRGQQVTLSCSPISGHRSVSWYQQTPGQGLQFLFEYFSETQRNKGNFPGRFSGRQFSNSRSEMNVSTLELGDSALYLCASSSARQGRTFGSGTRLTVV.

This chain uses TRBV12-3 or TRBV12-4 with TRBJ2-1; no clear D. Trimming left V 6 bases short and J 5 bases short, with 8 bases between. This CDR3 has 12 amino acids. The CDR3 here is CASSQHDNEQFF. The CDR3 nucleotides are TGTGCCAGCAGCCAACACGACAATGAGCAGTTCTTC.

Only one count was recorded for this clone. V usage is TRBV5-5 and J usage is TRBJ1-1; D gene uncertain. The ends were cut back, 4 bases at V and 3 bases at J, with 7 bases in the middle. The length of the CDR3 is 12 residues. Germline-derived CDR1 and CDR2 are SGHKS and YYEKEE (reference sequence). The CDR3 region is CASSPADTEAFF. The CDR3 nucleotides are TGTGCCAGCAGCCCAGCGGACACTGAAGCTTTCTTT.

The genes are TRBV5-1 and TRBJ2-2, with D possibly being TRBD1 (6 bases). CDR3 length: 14 residues. With 4 bases removed from V and 0 bases from J, the gap between germline ends came to 7 bases. Germline V gene sequence: CDR1 SGHRS, CDR2 YFSETQ. CDR3 nucleotide sequence: TGCGCCAGCAGCGGACAGACGAACACCGGGGAGCTGTTTTTT. Amino acid sequence: CASSGQTNTGELFF.

A few counts support this clone. The chain carries TRBV5-4 and TRBJ1-6; D might be TRBD1 (5 bases). V lost 1 base and J lost 4, with 6 bases in between. The CDR3 totals 14 residues. Germline V gives CDR1 SGHNT, CDR2 YYREEE (reference sequence). The CDR3 DNA reads as TGTGCCAGCAGCTTGCAGGGTTATAATTCACCCCTCCACTTT. Protein sequence: CASSLQGYNSPLHF.

This chain uses TRBV6-1 with TRBJ2-7; 9 bases are shared with TRBD1. Germline CDR1 reads MNHNS; CDR2 reads SASEGT. The CDR3 runs to 16 residues. Trimming at V came to 4 bases and at J to 5 bases, leaving 12 bases not matched to a gene. DNA of the CDR3: TGTGCCAGCAGTGGGCCTCGTAACAGGGGGCTCGACGAGCAGTACTTC. Its translation is CASSGPRNRGLDEQYF.

The rearrangement uses TRBV18 and TRBJ2-2; D gene unclear. CDR1 is KGHSH and CDR2 is LQKENI in the germline V gene. Trimming pared 0 bases from V and 7 bases from J, leaving 9 bases between. The CDR3 is 14 amino acids. This CDR3 is CASSPPSTGGELFF. CDR3 bases: TGTGCCAGCTCACCACCGAGTACTGGCGGGGAGCTGTTTTTT.